These T cell receptor beta chains were read from a single sample in a study of blood T cell repertoires in COVID-19. Generated by immunoSEQ multiplex PCR, the TCRdb table keeps only in-frame clones and is missing some. There are 80,000 to 90,000 clones in the sample; approximately 85% occur only once, and 3% lies in the top ten. The sequenced sample consisted of peripheral blood. The source of these receptors is an elderly woman with COVID-19, enrolled during active disease. Each CDR3 is given with its conserved first and last residue. Fields, in order: J gene, V gene, CDR3 protein.

TRBJ1-2	TRBV7-9	CASNGQGPLSNGYTF
TRBJ1-5	TRBV27	CASSPARDNQPQHF
TRBJ1-4	TRBV9	CASSVGRDEKLFF
TRBJ2-2	TRBV9	CASSAQTPGVTGELFF
TRBJ2-3	TRBV7-6	CASSLGSGGGTDTQYF
TRBJ1-6	TRBV10-3	CAISILADSPLHF
TRBJ2-1	TRBV27	CASSLFGQGALAYNEQFF
TRBJ1-6	TRBV28	CASETAQSSPLHF
TRBJ2-7	TRBV6-2/TRBV6-3	CASSYRVGQGKNEQYF
TRBJ2-7	TRBV6-2/TRBV6-3	CASSYKRSYEQYF
TRBJ1-5	TRBV18	CASSPGTLTDQPQHF
TRBJ1-2	TRBV15	CATSREGTAPGYGYTF
TRBJ1-2	TRBV7-2	CASSSLPGQGLNYGYTF
TRBJ1-2	TRBV28	CASSVGTDLYGYTF
TRBJ2-7	TRBV30	CAWSVYRGGYEQYF
TRBJ2-1	TRBV6-2/TRBV6-3	CASSRTGVYNEQFF
TRBJ1-3	TRBV3-1/TRBV3-2	CASRLRGSGNTIYF
TRBJ1-3	TRBV5-1	CASSLAQNSGNTIYF
TRBJ1-1	TRBV7-9	CASRDRGWTEAFF
TRBJ2-7	TRBV24-1	CATSDFGTSGTYEQYF
TRBJ1-6	TRBV9	CASSASGAYNSPLHF
TRBJ2-3	TRBV4-2	CASSPGLAGGVDTQYF
TRBJ2-5	TRBV27	CASSHLRGVIETQYF
TRBJ1-6	TRBV3-1/TRBV3-2	CASRLGDAALHF
TRBJ1-4	TRBV7-9	CASSGPGENEKLFF
TRBJ2-3	TRBV7-8	CASSPRLAGVPDTQYF
TRBJ1-5	TRBV21-1	CASSRRPGDTDSNQPQHF
TRBJ1-2	TRBV3-1/TRBV3-2	CASSQGGGYTF
TRBJ1-6	TRBV18	CASSPLPRADNSPLHF
TRBJ2-4	TRBV2	CASSDPQGSKNIQYF
TRBJ2-3	TRBV5-1	CASSWVPLGGASTDTQYF
TRBJ2-7	TRBV11-2	CASSLGNSYEQYF
TRBJ2-4	TRBV9	CASSVGALGSSFQYF
TRBJ1-6	TRBV19	CASRRGREDYNSPLHF
TRBJ2-3	TRBV5-1	CASSLLDRDGDTQYF
TRBJ2-7	TRBV29-1	CSAVGAGYEQYF
TRBJ2-1	TRBV19	CASSILGRGAFGEQFF
TRBJ2-7	TRBV18	CASSPQVGPGEQYF
TRBJ1-2	TRBV2	CASRPGYGYTF
TRBJ1-6	TRBV18	CASSPTLNSPLHF